A selection of T cell receptor beta chains follows, all from one sample in a study of a mutant IDH1 vaccine in newly diagnosed glioma. The repertoire was sequenced with immunoSEQ multiplex PCR; TCRdb's copy has only in-frame clones and lacks some. The sample carries approximately 92,000 clones, 80% recorded once. The source material was PBMCs, sampled from a glioma patient treated with radiotherapy, temozolomide or both. The source of these receptors is a middle-aged man with glioma. CDR3s include the opening cysteine and the closing phenylalanine or tryptophan. The order of the fields is CDR3 length, V gene, CDR3 protein.

12	TRBV5-1	CASSSESYGYTF
15	TRBV9	CASSVGGGPTETQYF
15	TRBV6-5	CASSPEGATNEKLFF
15	TRBV19	CASTYGARGTGELFF
14	TRBV4-3	CASSQGGGPYEQYF
18	TRBV18	CASSPVGGGYANTGELFF
14	TRBV5-1	CASSLAAGDSPLHF
15	TRBV9	CASSVTGIYNSPLHF
13	TRBV6-1	CASSVEQRGEQFF
13	TRBV10-2	CASGLGRRYEQYF
15	TRBV6-5	CASSYSGDLQETQYF
13	TRBV4-1	CASSVRGGYEQYF
12	TRBV18	CASSTSTGELFF
14	TRBV7-2	CASSLRKGNSPLHF
13	TRBV11-2	CASSLRGLGEQFF
16	TRBV4-3	CASSQDPRDLGEKLFF
16	TRBV27	CASSPLRGGGNQPQHF
14	TRBV18	CASSPGQINTEAFF